The 7 T cell receptor beta chains listed next were all sequenced from one sample in a study of preoperative IRX-2 immunotherapy in early breast cancer (dated by TCRdb to the late 2010s). To prepare the library, the immunoSEQ multiplex PCR assay was applied. The clones in this table, taken by TCRdb from immuneACCESS, are in-frame only. Not every clone is retained; where verified, under half of the shortfall comes from an unresolved V gene, and the cause of the rest is unknown. In all, the sample holds about 23,000 clones, and 75% to 90% of those were seen once. Jointly, the top ten make up roughly 10% of the sample. In the paper's terms, the treatment or condition label means: preoperative locoregional IRX-2 cytokine immunotherapy. The starting material was tumor tissue, obtained after IRX-2 immunotherapy. These receptors were obtained from a human donor with breast cancer.

The chain couples TRBV7-2 to TRBJ2-5, with no clear D. Between the trimmed V and J ends, which lost 7 bases and 4 bases, there was a span of 13 bases. The CDR3 is 13 amino acids. The germline CDR1 and CDR2 sequences are SGHTA and FQGNSA. The CDR3 region has the DNA TGTGCCAGCACCGAAGCGAGAAGAGAGACCCAGTACTTC. Its translation is CASTEARRETQYF.

The table lists this clone with a count of one. The chain is built from TRBV2 and TRBJ2-4; D possibly matches TRBD1 or TRBD2 (5 bases each). In germline, CDR1 is SNHLY, CDR2 FYNNEI. The length of the CDR3 is 14 residues. The V end lost 6 bases, the J end lost 0 bases, and 9 bases lay between the germline ends. This CDR3 is CASRGVRAKNIQYF. DNA for the CDR3: TGTGCCAGCAGGGGGGTGCGAGCCAAAAACATTCAGTACTTC.

The chain is built from TRBV18 and TRBJ1-1; tentative D call: TRBD1 (5 bases). CDR1 and CDR2 from the germline V gene are KGHSH and LQKENI. Deletions cut 2 bases from V and 4 bases from J, with 14 bases between. The CDR3 is 15 amino acids. CDR3 coding DNA: TGTGCCAGCTCACCAGACCCCGCAGGGACCACTGAAGCTTTCTTT. It specifies CASSPDPAGTTEAFF.

This rearrangement joins TRBV28 to TRBJ2-1; D perhaps matches TRBD2 (5 bases). The CDR3 is 17 amino acids. The germline V and J ends were trimmed by 3 bases and 7 bases, with 22 bases remaining between them. CDR1 and CDR2 (germline): MDHEN, SYDVKM. As DNA, the CDR3 is TGTGCCAGCAGTTTCCACCTCCTCAGCGGACCGATAAATGAGCAGTTCTTC. Protein sequence: CASSFHLLSGPINEQFF.

The chain recombines TRBV10-3 with TRBJ2-2, with 7 bases aligning to TRBD1. The CDR3 runs 15 residues. Trimming took 5 bases from V and 9 from J; bases not matched to a gene: 12. Germline V gene lookup returns CDR1 ENHRY and CDR2 SYGVKD. The CDR3 here is CAISKATGEVRELFF. The DNA of the CDR3 is TGTGCCATCAGTAAAGCCACAGGGGAAGTAAGGGAGCTGTTTTTT.

This clone was picked up one time. The same CDR3 can be traced to other DNA sequences in this sample. The V call is TRBV7-6, the J call TRBJ2-7; D remains unclear. Trimming removed 5 bases from V and 3 bases from J, with 8 bases in between. The CDR3 is 12 amino acids. Germline assignment: CDR1 SGHVS and CDR2 FNYEAQ. CDR3 bases: TGTGCCAGCAGCGATGATATCTACGAGCAGTACTTC. It is translated as CASSDDIYEQYF.

The chain recombines TRBV9 with TRBJ2-7, with 8 bases lining up with TRBD1. The CDR3 covers 14 residues. The V gene's germline CDR1 is SGDLS and CDR2 YYNGEE. With V trimmed by 0 bases and J by 4 bases, 3 bases remained unmatched. CDR3 DNA sequence: TGTGCCAGCAGCGTAGGTGACAGGGGATACGAGCAGTACTTC. Translating it yields CASSVGDRGYEQYF. The full variable domain, its missing parts supplied by reference TRBV9 and TRBJ2-7, is DSGVTQTPKHLITATGQRVTLRCSPRSGDLSVYWYQQSLDQGLQFLIQYYNGEERAKGNILERFSAQQFPDLHSELNLSSLELGDSALYFCASSVGDRGYEQYFGPGTRLTVT.